This T cell receptor (beta chain) stems from a study of blood T cell repertoires in COVID-19. Measured with immunoSEQ multiplex PCR; TCRdb has only the in-frame clones, and not every one. The data show approximately 260,000 clones, roughly 90% seen once. The CDR3 totals 14 residues. Germline V CDR1 and CDR2: LNHDA, SQIVND (reference sequence). The V end lost 7 bases, the J end lost 7 bases, and 16 bases lay between the germline ends. The V gene is TRBV19, the J gene TRBJ2-2, with D maybe TRBD1 (6 bases). This clonotype was obtained from a woman in her thirties or forties who had recovered from COVID-19. Sequencing was carried out using peripheral blood. This chain's CDR3 is CASTTTGSHGELFF. As DNA, the CDR3 is TGTGCCAGTACCACCACAGGGTCCCACGGGGAGCTGTTTTTT. The full variable domain, completed using reference TRBV19 and TRBJ2-2, is DGGITQSPKYLFRKEGQNVTLSCEQNLNHDAMYWYRQDPGQGLRLIYYSQIVNDFQKGDIAEGYSVSREKKESFPLTVTSAQKNPTAFYLCASTTTGSHGELFFGEGSRLTVL.